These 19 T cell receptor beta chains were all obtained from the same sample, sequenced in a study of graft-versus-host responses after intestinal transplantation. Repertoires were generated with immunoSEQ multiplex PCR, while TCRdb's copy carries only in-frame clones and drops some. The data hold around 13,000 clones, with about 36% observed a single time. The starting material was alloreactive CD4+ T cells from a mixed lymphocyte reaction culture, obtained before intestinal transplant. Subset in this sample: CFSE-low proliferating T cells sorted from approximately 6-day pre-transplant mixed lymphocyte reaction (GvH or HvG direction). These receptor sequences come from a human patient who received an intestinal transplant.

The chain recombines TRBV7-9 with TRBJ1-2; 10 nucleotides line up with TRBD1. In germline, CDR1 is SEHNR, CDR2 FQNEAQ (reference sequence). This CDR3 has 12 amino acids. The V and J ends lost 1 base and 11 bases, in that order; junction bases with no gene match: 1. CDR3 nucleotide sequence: TGTGCCAGCAGCTTAGAGGACAGGGGGTACACCTTC. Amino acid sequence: CASSLEDRGYTF.

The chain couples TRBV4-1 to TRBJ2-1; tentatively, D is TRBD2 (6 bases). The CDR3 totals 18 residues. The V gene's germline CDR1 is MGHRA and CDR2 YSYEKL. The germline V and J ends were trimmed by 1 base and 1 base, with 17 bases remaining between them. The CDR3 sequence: CASSQADLWGESYNEQFF. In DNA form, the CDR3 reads TGCGCCAGCAGCCAAGCCGACCTTTGGGGGGAATCCTACAATGAGCAGTTCTTC.

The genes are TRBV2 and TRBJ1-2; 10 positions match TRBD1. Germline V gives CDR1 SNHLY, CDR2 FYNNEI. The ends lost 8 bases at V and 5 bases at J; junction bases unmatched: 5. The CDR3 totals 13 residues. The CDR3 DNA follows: TGTGCCAGCGTGGGGACAGGGGTTTATGGCTACACCTTC. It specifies CASVGTGVYGYTF. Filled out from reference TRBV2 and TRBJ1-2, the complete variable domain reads EPEVTQTPSHQVTQMGQEVILRCVPISNHLYFYWYRQILGQKVEFLVSFYNNEISEKSEIFDDQFSVERPDGSNFTLKIRSTKLEDSAMYFCASVGTGVYGYTFGSGTRLTVV.

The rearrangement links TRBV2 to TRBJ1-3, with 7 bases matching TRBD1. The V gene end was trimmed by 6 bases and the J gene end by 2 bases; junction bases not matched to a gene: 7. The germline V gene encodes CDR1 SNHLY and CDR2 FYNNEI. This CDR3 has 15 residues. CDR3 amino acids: CASRDRTGAGNTIYF. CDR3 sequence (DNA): TGTGCCAGCAGAGACCGGACAGGAGCTGGAAACACCATATATTTT.

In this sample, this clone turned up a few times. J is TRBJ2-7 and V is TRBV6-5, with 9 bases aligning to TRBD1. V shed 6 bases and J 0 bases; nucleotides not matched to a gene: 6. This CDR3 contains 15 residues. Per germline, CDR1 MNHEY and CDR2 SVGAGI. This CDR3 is CASRRDRASSYEQYF. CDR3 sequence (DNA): TGTGCCAGCAGGCGGGACAGGGCGAGCTCCTACGAGCAGTACTTC.

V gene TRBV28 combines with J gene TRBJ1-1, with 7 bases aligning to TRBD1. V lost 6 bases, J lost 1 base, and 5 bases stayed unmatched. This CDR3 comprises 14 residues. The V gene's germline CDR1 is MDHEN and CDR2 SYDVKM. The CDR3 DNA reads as TGTGCCAGCAGGCCCGGGACAGCGAACACTGAAGCTTTCTTT. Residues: CASRPGTANTEAFF.

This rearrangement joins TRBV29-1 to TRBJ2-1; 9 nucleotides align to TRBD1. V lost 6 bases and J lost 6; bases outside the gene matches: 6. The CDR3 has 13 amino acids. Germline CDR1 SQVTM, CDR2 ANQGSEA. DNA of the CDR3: TGCAGCGTCGGGACAGGGTGGAGCAATGAGCAGTTCTTC. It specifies CSVGTGWSNEQFF.

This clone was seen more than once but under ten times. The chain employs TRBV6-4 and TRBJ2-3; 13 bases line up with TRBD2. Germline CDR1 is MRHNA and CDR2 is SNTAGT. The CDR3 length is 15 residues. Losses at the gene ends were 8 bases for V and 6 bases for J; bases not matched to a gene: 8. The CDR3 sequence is CASPGLAGTRDTQYF. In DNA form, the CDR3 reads TGTGCCAGCCCGGGACTAGCGGGGACTCGGGATACGCAGTATTTT.

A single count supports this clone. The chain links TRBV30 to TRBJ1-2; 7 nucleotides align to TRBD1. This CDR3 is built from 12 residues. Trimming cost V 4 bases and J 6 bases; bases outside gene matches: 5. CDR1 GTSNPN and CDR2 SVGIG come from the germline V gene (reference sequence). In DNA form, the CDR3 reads TGTGCCTGGACACGACAGGGCAATGGCTACACCTTC. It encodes CAWTRQGNGYTF.

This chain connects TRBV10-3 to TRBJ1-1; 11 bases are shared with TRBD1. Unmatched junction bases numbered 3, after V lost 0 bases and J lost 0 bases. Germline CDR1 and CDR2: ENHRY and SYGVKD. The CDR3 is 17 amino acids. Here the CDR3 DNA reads TGTGCCATCAGTGAGTCTGGACAGGGGGCTTTGAACACTGAAGCTTTCTTT. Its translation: CAISESGQGALNTEAFF.

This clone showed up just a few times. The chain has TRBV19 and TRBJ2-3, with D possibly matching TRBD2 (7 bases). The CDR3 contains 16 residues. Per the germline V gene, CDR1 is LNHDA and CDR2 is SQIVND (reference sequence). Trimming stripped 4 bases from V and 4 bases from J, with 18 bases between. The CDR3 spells CASSTWGGGGADTQYF. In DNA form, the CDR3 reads TGTGCCAGTAGTACCTGGGGGGGCGGGGGCGCAGATACGCAGTATTTT. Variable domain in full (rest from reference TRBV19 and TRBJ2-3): DGGITQSPKYLFRKEGQNVTLSCEQNLNHDAMYWYRQDPGQGLRLIYYSQIVNDFQKGDIAEGYSVSREKKESFPLTVTSAQKNPTAFYLCASSTWGGGGADTQYFGPGTRLTVL.

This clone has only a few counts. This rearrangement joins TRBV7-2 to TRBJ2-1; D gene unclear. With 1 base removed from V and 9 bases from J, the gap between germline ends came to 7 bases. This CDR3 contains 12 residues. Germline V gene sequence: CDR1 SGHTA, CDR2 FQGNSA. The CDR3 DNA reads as TGTGCCAGCAGCTTAGGCAGGCTTGAGCAGTTCTTC. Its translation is CASSLGRLEQFF.

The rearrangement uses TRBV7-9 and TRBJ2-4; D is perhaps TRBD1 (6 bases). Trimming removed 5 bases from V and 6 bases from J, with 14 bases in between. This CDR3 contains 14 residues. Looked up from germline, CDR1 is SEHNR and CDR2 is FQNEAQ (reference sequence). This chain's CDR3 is CASSRWTEGNIQYF. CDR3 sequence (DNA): TGTGCCAGCAGCCGATGGACAGAGGGAAACATTCAGTACTTC. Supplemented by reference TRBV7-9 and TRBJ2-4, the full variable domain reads DTGVSQNPRHKITKRGQNVTFRCDPISEHNRLYWYRQTLGQGPEFLTYFQNEAQLEKSRLLSDRFSAERPKGSFSTLEIQRTEQGDSAMYLCASSRWTEGNIQYFGAGTRLSVL.

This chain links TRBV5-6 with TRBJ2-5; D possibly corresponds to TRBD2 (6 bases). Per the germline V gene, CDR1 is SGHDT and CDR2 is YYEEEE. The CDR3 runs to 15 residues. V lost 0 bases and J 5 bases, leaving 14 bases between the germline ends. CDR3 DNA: TGTGCCAGCAGCTTGGGCCAGGGAGGTTGGGAGACCCAGTACTTC. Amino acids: CASSLGQGGWETQYF.

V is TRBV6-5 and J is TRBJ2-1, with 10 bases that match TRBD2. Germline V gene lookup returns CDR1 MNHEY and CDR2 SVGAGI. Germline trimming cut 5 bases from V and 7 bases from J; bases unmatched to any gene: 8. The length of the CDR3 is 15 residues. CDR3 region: CASSVTSGLKNEQFF. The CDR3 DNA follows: TGTGCCAGCAGTGTGACTAGCGGGCTGAAAAATGAGCAGTTCTTC.

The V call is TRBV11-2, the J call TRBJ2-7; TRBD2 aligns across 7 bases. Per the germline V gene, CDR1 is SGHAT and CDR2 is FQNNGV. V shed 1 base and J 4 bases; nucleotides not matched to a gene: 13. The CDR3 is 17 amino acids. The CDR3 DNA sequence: TGTGCCAGCAGCTTAGCCAGCGGGGTCGATACCGGATACGAGCAGTACTTC. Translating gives CASSLASGVDTGYEQYF.

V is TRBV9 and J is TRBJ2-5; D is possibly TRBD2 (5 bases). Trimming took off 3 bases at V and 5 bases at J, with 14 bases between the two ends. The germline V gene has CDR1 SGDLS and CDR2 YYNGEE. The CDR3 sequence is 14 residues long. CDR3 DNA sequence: TGTGCCAGCAGCGGCGGACTTCTCGGGGAGACCCAGTACTTC. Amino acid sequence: CASSGGLLGETQYF.

The CDR3 here is CASSSSGGLFNEQFF. The CDR3 DNA reads TGTGCCAGCAGCTCAAGCGGGGGGCTCTTCAATGAGCAGTTCTTC. This rearrangement joins TRBV6-6 to TRBJ2-1, with 9 bases lining up with TRBD2. Germline V gives CDR1 MNHNY, CDR2 SVGAGI (reference sequence). V lost 6 bases to trimming and J lost 6 bases; unmatched junction nucleotides: 9. This CDR3 comprises 15 residues.

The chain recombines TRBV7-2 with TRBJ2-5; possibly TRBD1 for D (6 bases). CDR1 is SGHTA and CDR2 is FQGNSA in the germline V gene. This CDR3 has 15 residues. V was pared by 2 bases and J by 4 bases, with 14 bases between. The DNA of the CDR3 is TGTGCCAGCAGCTTACAAGTAGGGGGTCTAGAGACCCAGTACTTC. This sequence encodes CASSLQVGGLETQYF. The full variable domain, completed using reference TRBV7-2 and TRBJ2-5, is GAGVSQSPSNKVTEKGKDVELRCDPISGHTALYWYRQSLGQGLEFLIYFQGNSAPDKSGLPSDRFSAERTGGSVSTLTIQRTQQEDSAVYLCASSLQVGGLETQYFGPGTRLLVL.